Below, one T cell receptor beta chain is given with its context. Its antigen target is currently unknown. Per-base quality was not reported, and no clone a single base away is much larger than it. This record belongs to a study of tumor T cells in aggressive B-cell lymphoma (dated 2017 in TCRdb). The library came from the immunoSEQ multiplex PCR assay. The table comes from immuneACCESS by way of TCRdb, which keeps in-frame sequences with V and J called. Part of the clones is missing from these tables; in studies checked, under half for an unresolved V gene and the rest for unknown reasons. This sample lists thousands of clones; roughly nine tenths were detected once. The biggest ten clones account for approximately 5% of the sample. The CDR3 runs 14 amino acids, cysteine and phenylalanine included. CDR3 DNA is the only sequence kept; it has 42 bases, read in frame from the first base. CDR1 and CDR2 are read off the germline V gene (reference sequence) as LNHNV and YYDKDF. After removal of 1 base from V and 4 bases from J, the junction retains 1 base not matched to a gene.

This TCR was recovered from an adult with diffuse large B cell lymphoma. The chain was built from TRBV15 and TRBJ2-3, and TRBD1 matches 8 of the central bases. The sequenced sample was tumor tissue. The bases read TGTGCCACCAGCAGAGTACAGGGGGCAGATACGCAGTATTTT. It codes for CATSRVQGADTQYF.